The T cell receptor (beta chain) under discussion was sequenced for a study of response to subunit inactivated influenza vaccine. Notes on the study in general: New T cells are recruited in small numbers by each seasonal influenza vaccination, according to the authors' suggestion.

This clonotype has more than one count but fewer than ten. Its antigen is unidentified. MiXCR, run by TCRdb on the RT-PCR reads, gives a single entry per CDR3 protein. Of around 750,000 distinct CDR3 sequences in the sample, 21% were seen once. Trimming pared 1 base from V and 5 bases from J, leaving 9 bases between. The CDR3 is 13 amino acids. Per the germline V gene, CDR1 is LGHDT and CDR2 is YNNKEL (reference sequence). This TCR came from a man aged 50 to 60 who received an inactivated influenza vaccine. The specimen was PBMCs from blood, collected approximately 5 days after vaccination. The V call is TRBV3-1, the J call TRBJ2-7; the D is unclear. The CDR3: CASSQVPRNEQYF. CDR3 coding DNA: TGTGCCAGCAGCCAAGTTCCCCGGAACGAGCAGTACTTC.